The following is a T cell receptor beta chain sequence with its context. This record belongs to a study of blood T cell repertoires in COVID-19. As for the study in general: Donors in the United States, Italy and Spain gave samples during acute or convalescent COVID-19.

The table came from immunoSEQ multiplex PCR; TCRdb's copy has only in-frame clones and leaves some out. The repertoire includes some 250,000 clones, roughly 90% of them detected once, and less than 4% sits in the top ten. Trimming removed 3 bases from V and 0 bases from J, with 15 bases in between. The CDR3 consists of 17 residues. Per germline, CDR1 SGDLS and CDR2 YYNGEE. The chain is built from TRBV9 and TRBJ2-2, with a possible D match to TRBD1 (7 bases). The receptor was derived from a woman aged 25 to 39 with acute COVID-19. The specimen was PBMCs or T cells enriched from blood (not recorded which). This CDR3 is CASSAAGGRSNTGELFF. CDR3 DNA: TGTGCCAGCAGCGCGGCAGGGGGGAGGTCGAACACCGGGGAGCTGTTTTTT.